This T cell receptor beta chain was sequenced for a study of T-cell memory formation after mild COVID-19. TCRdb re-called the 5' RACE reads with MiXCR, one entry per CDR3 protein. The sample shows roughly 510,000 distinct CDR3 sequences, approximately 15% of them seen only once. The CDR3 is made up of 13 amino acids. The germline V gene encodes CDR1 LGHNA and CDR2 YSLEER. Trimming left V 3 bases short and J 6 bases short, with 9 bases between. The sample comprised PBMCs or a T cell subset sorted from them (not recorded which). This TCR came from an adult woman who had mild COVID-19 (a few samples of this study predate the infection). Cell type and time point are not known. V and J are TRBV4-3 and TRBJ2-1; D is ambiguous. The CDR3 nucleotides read TGCGCCAGCAGCCAGGTCACGGGCAATGAGCAGTTCTTC. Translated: CASSQVTGNEQFF.